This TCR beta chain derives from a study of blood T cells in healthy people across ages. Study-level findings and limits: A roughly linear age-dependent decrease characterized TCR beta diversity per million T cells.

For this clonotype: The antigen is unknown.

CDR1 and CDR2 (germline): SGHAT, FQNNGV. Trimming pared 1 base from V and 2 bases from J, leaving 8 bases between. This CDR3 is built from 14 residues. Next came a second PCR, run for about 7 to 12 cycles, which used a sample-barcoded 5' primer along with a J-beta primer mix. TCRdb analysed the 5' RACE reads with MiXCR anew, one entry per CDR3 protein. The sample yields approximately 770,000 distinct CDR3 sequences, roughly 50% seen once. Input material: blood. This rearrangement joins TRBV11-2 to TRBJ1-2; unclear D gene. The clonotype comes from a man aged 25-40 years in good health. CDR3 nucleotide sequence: TGTGCCAGCAGCTTAGTAGCCGGGAACTATGGCTACACCTTC. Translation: CASSLVAGNYGYTF.